This TCR beta chain was captured in a study of blood T cell repertoires in COVID-19. Study overall: Donors in the United States, Italy and Spain gave samples during acute or convalescent COVID-19. PBMCs, B-cell-depleted T cells, or T cells provided the cDNA or gDNA that made up the material.

The age range of participants was about 18 to 90 years, with residence in about two dozen US areas. Participant-reported clinical history was the basis for cohort assignment. The method was immunoSEQ multiplex PCR; TCRdb's version includes in-frame clones alone and lacks a portion of them. Here the sample spans about 250,000 clones, 80% to 90% being singletons. Trimming cost V 1 base and J 11 bases, with 14 bases left between them. Germline CDR1 SEHNR, CDR2 FQNEAQ (reference sequence). The CDR3 loop spans 13 amino acids. The chain carries TRBV7-9 and TRBJ1-1; D gene ambiguous. Sequencing used PBMCs or T cells enriched from blood (not recorded which). The origin of this receptor is a woman in her thirties or forties who had been exposed to COVID-19. DNA of the CDR3: TGTGCCAGCAGCTTAGAGGGCGGGCGGCGGGCTTTCTTT. Protein: CASSLEGGRRAFF. The full variable domain, its missing parts supplied by reference TRBV7-9 and TRBJ1-1, is DTGVSQNPRHKITKRGQNVTFRCDPISEHNRLYWYRQTLGQGPEFLTYFQNEAQLEKSRLLSDRFSAERPKGSFSTLEIQRTEQGDSAMYLCASSLEGGRRAFFGQGTRLTVV.